This T cell receptor beta chain was recorded in a study of read filtering for tumor transcriptome and immune sequencing. Study-wide background: The cohort had 17 to 20 men and under 15 women aged about 47 to 80, mean about 70 years.

Comment on this clonotype: Its target is not known.

The library was built from about 0.4 ug RNA with molecular barcoded adaptors for alpha/delta and beta/gamma chains. Each CDR3 protein is one row after TCRdb ran MiXCR on the reads. The sample has approximately 62,000 distinct CDR3 sequences, roughly a fifth seen once. Germline V lookup: CDR1 WSHSY, CDR2 SAAADI. J gave up 9 bases and V 8 bases, and 16 bases lay outside the gene matches. This CDR3 comprises 15 residues. Study findings and constraints: Correlation between methods rose after single-read clonotypes were removed. Roughly 82% of IR-seq clonotypes had a single read, yet these held roughly 3.8% of reads.

Sequenced input: a population of CD138-negative cells sorted from bone marrow. The chain recombines TRBV10-2 with TRBJ2-5; TRBD2 agrees at 9 bases. The TCR comes from a donor aged 40 or over with multiple myeloma. Here the CDR3 DNA reads TGCGCCAGCCGTGGTATTGGGCTAGCGGGATTTTCCCAGTACTTC. This encodes CASRGIGLAGFSQYF.